This TCR beta chain was identified in a study of identical twins. One entry per CDR3 protein results from TCRdb running MiXCR on the 5' RACE reads. The data contain 520,000 or so distinct CDR3 sequences, 22% of them singletons. The table lists this clonotype with a count of one. Antigen: not known. This clone may be a read error of a much larger clone one base away. Study-wide points: Beta out-of-frame sequences displayed a weaker excess of sharing between twins.

The CDR3 contains 11 residues. Germline values: CDR1 SQVTM, CDR2 ANQGSEA. The sample was also linked to a second study, of T cells expressing NK-cell markers. That study adds: Sorting was restricted to alpha-beta TCR T cells by an anti-gamma-delta TCR antibody in several experiments. Dominant NKG2C+ clonotypes accounted for about 1.0-8% of CD8+ T cells in 5 to 7 donors.

This TCR was sampled from a woman aged 18-35 years in good health. This rearrangement joins TRBV29-1 to TRBJ2-3; D unresolved. The sequenced material came from CD4+ T cells sorted from blood. The CDR3 loop reads CSVERVDTQCF. The CDR3 nucleotides are TGCAGCGTTGAAAGGGTAGATACGCAGTGTTTT.